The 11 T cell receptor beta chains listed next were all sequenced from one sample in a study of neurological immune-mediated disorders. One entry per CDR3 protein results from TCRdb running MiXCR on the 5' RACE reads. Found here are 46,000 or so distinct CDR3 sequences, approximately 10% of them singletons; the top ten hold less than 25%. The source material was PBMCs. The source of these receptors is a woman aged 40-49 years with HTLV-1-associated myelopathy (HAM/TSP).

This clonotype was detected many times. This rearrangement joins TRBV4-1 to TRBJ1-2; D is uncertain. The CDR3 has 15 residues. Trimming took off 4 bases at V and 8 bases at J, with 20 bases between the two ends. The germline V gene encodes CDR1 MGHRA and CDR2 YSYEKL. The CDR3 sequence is CASSLNWLEGKGYTF. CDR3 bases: TGCGCCAGCAGCCTGAACTGGTTAGAGGGCAAAGGCTACACCTTC.

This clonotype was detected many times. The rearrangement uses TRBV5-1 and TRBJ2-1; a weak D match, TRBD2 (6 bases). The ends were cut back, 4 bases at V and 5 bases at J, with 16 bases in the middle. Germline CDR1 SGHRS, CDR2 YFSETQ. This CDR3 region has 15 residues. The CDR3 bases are TGCGCCAGCAGCGGCTGGTCTAGCGAAGACAATGAGCAGTTCTTC. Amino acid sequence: CASSGWSSEDNEQFF.

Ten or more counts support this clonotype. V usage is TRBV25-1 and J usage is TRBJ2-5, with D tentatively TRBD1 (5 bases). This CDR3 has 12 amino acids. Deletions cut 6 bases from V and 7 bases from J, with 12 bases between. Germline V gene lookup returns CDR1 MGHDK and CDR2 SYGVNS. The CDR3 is CASRLGPGTQYF. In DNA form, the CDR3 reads TGTGCCAGCAGGCTGGGGCCCGGGACCCAGTACTTC.

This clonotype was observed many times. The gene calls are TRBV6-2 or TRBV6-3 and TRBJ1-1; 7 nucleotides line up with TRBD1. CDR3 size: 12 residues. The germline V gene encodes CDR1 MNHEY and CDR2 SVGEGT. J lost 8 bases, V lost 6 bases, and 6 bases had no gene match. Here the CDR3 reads CASSDDRAEAFF. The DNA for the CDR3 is TGTGCCAGCAGCGATGACAGGGCGGAAGCTTTCTTT.

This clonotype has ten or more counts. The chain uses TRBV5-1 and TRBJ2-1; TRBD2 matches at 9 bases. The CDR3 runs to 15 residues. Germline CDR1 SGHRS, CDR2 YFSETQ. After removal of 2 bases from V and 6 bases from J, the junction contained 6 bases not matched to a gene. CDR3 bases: TGCGCCAGCAGCTTTGGGACTAGCTCCGGCAATGAGCAGTTCTTC. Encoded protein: CASSFGTSSGNEQFF.

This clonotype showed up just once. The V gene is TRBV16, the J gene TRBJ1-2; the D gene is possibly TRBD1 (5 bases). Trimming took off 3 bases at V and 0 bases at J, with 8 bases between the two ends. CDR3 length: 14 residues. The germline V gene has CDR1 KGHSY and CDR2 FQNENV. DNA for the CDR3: TGTGCCAGCAGCCAGGGACGTACTAACTATGGCTACACCTTC. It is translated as CASSQGRTNYGYTF.

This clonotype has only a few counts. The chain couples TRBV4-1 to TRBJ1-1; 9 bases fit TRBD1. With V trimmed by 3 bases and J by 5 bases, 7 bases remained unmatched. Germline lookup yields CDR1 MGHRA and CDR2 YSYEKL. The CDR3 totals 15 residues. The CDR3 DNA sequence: TGCGCCAGCAGCCAGAACAGGGGGCGCGGTACTGAAGCTTTCTTT. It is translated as CASSQNRGRGTEAFF.

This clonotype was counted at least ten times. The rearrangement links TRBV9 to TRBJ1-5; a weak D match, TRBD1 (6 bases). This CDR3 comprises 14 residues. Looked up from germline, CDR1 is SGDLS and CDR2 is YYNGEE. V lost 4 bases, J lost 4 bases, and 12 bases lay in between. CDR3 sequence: CASSLGTPNQPQHF. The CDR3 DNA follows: TGTGCCAGCAGCCTTGGGACACCGAATCAGCCCCAGCATTTT.

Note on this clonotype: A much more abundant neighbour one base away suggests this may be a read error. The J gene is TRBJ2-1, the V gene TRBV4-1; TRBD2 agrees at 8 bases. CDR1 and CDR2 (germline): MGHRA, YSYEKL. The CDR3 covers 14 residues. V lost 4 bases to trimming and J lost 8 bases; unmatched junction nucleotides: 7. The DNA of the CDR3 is TGCGCCAGCAGCCCCTTTTCGGGGGGGGATGAGCAGTTCTTC. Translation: CASSPFSGGDEQFF.

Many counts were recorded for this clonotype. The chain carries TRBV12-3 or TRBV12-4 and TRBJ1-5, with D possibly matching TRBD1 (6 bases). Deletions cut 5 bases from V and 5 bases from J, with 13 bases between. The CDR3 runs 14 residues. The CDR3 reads CASSPRTDYQPQHF. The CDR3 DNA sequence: TGTGCCAGCAGTCCCCGGACAGATTATCAGCCCCAGCATTTT.

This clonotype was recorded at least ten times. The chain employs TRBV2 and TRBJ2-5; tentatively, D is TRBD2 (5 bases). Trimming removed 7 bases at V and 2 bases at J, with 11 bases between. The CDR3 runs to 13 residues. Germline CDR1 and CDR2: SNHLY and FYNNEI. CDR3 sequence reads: CASKFPGQETQYF. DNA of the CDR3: TGTGCCAGCAAGTTCCCGGGGCAAGAGACCCAGTACTTC. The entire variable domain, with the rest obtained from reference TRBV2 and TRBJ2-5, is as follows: EPEVTQTPSHQVTQMGQEVILRCVPISNHLYFYWYRQILGQKVEFLVSFYNNEISEKSEIFDDQFSVERPDGSNFTLKIRSTKLEDSAMYFCASKFPGQETQYFGPGTRLLVL.